The 22 T cell receptor beta chains below come from one sample, sequenced in a study of control samples from healthy donors and cancer patients (dated by TCRdb to the early 2020s). Library generation was performed with the immunoSEQ multiplex PCR assay. TCRdb holds this immuneACCESS table with in-frame rearrangements only. Some clones are missing; in checked studies, unresolved V genes explain under half, and the rest has no known cause. Present in this sample are some 100,000 clones, about 80% of which were seen just once. The ten top clones hold about 10% of the sample. The sample comprised blood. Source of these receptors: a woman in her twenties or thirties in good health.

The chain recombines TRBV5-5 with TRBJ2-3; D remains unclear. Germline CDR1 is SGHKS and CDR2 is YYEKEE (reference sequence). The CDR3 covers 13 residues. V was shortened by 7 bases and J by 1 base, with 10 bases between the two germline ends. CDR3 sequence (DNA): TGTGCCAGCCACCGTGAGGGCACAGATACGCAGTATTTT. Encoded protein: CASHREGTDTQYF.

This rearrangement joins TRBV4-3 to TRBJ2-2; D perhaps matches TRBD1 (6 bases). Trimming shortened V by 4 bases and J by 6 bases, and 12 bases separated the two germline ends. The CDR3 contains 14 residues. The germline V gene encodes CDR1 LGHNA and CDR2 YSLEER. The CDR3: CASSPLRGSGELFF. The CDR3 coding sequence is TGCGCCAGCAGCCCGCTAAGGGGGTCCGGGGAGCTGTTTTTT.

The chain recombines TRBV6-1 with TRBJ1-1, with TRBD1 matching 7 bases. The V gene's germline CDR1 is MNHNS and CDR2 SASEGT. V lost 2 bases and J lost 4; bases outside the gene matches: 4. This CDR3 has 14 amino acids. CDR3 region: CASSELYRGTEAFF. The CDR3 DNA reads TGTGCCAGCAGTGAATTGTACAGGGGCACTGAAGCTTTCTTT.

The chain has TRBV19 and TRBJ2-3; D tentatively reads TRBD1 or TRBD2 (5 bases each). The germline V gene has CDR1 LNHDA and CDR2 SQIVND (reference sequence). V shed 5 bases and J shed 6 bases, with 18 bases lying between them. This CDR3 contains 15 residues. CDR3 sequence reads: CASSGRDGDRDTQYF. Here the CDR3 DNA reads TGTGCCAGTAGTGGTAGGGACGGAGATCGGGATACGCAGTATTTT.

This rearrangement joins TRBV11-2 to TRBJ2-7, with 10 bases that match TRBD1. The CDR3 sequence is 15 residues long. Unmatched junction bases numbered 6, after V lost 5 bases and J lost 2 bases. Germline CDR1 and CDR2: SGHAT and FQNNGV. CDR3 DNA: TGTGCCAGCAGCGTCGGGACAGGGGTAACCTACGAGCAGTACTTC. As protein: CASSVGTGVTYEQYF.

This clone was observed a handful of times. This chain links TRBV9 with TRBJ1-1, with D unresolved. There are 16 residues in the CDR3. Germline V gives CDR1 SGDLS, CDR2 YYNGEE. The germline V and J ends were trimmed by 4 bases and 2 bases, with 18 bases remaining between them. The CDR3, as DNA: TGTGCCAGCAGCCCCGGCGGGCCGATATTAAACACTGAAGCTTTCTTT. Protein sequence: CASSPGGPILNTEAFF.

The V gene is TRBV9, the J gene TRBJ1-2; D unclear. The V end lost 0 bases, the J end lost 6 bases, and 9 bases lay between the germline ends. The CDR3 has 13 amino acids. Germline lookup yields CDR1 SGDLS and CDR2 YYNGEE. The CDR3 DNA reads TGTGCCAGCAGCGTAGCCTCCCGGAATGGCTACACCTTC. Its translation is CASSVASRNGYTF.

The chain has TRBV9 and TRBJ2-1; 7 nucleotides align to TRBD1. The CDR3 is made up of 15 amino acids. V lost 4 bases, J lost 2 bases, and 6 bases stayed unmatched. The germline V gene has CDR1 SGDLS and CDR2 YYNGEE. The DNA for the CDR3 is TGTGCCAGCAGCTTCCGGGACAGCCCCTACAATGAGCAGTTCTTC. Its protein product is CASSFRDSPYNEQFF.

J is TRBJ2-1 and V is TRBV6-5, with D perhaps matching TRBD2 (7 bases). Looked up from germline, CDR1 is MNHEY and CDR2 is SVGAGI. This CDR3 region has 13 residues. Trimming removed 11 bases at V and 10 bases at J, with 21 bases between. The CDR3 DNA sequence: TGTGCCGGGCGGGGGCAGGGGTCTTTGGAGCAGTTCTTC. Translation gives CAGRGQGSLEQFF.

The V and J genes are TRBV18 and TRBJ1-5; perhaps TRBD1 as D (6 bases). The length of the CDR3 is 14 residues. CDR1 KGHSH and CDR2 LQKENI come from the germline V gene. V shed 4 bases and J shed 3 bases, with 10 bases lying between them. The CDR3 is CASSRTGPNQPQHF. The CDR3 DNA is TGTGCCAGCTCACGAACAGGGCCCAATCAGCCCCAGCATTTT.

The CDR3 reads CAWSVTQVQVGGSPLHF. CDR3 bases: TGTGCCTGGAGTGTAACTCAGGTACAGGTAGGTGGTTCACCCCTCCACTTT. This chain links TRBV30 with TRBJ1-6, with TRBD1 as a possible D gene (5 bases). The germline gives CDR1 GTSNPN, CDR2 SVGIG (reference sequence). V shed 0 bases and J shed 9 bases, with 21 bases lying between them. The CDR3 runs to 17 residues. Full variable domain (outside the CDR3, taken from reference TRBV30 and TRBJ1-6): SQTIHQWPATLVQPVGSPLSLECTVEGTSNPNLYWYRQAAGRGLQLLFYSVGIGQISSEVPQNLSASRPQDRQFILSSKKLLLSDSGFYLCAWSVTQVQVGGSPLHFGNGTRLTVT.

J is TRBJ2-7 and V is TRBV9, with TRBD1 matching over 8 bases. The CDR3 has 18 residues. With V trimmed by 0 bases and J by 3 bases, 14 bases remained unmatched. Looked up from germline, CDR1 is SGDLS and CDR2 is YYNGEE. The CDR3 region is CASSVAPLTRQGSYEQYF. The CDR3 coding sequence is TGTGCCAGCAGCGTAGCTCCCCTCACTAGACAGGGGAGCTACGAGCAGTACTTC. The full variable domain, with the rest looked up from reference TRBV9 and TRBJ2-7, is DSGVTQTPKHLITATGQRVTLRCSPRSGDLSVYWYQQSLDQGLQFLIQYYNGEERAKGNILERFSAQQFPDLHSELNLSSLELGDSALYFCASSVAPLTRQGSYEQYFGPGTRLTVT.

The chain links TRBV19 to TRBJ2-7; D unresolved. Between the trimmed V and J ends, which lost 4 bases and 4 bases, there was a span of 11 bases. From germline, CDR1 is LNHDA and CDR2 SQIVND (reference sequence). This CDR3 is built from 13 residues. The CDR3 region has the DNA TGTGCCAGTAGTACCGAGGCCGAGTACGAGCAGTACTTC. Protein sequence: CASSTEAEYEQYF. The variable domain in full, with the rest retrieved from reference TRBV19 and TRBJ2-7, is DGGITQSPKYLFRKEGQNVTLSCEQNLNHDAMYWYRQDPGQGLRLIYYSQIVNDFQKGDIAEGYSVSREKKESFPLTVTSAQKNPTAFYLCASSTEAEYEQYFGPGTRLTVT.

This clone was seen a few times. This chain uses TRBV4-3 with TRBJ2-2; 7 nucleotides line up with TRBD1. CDR3 size: 15 residues. V was pared by 0 bases and J by 6 bases, with 4 bases of the junction left unmatched. Germline V gene lookup returns CDR1 LGHNA and CDR2 YSLEER. The CDR3 sequence is CASSQDDRDAGELFF. The CDR3 region has the DNA TGCGCCAGCAGCCAAGACGACAGGGACGCCGGGGAGCTGTTTTTT.

This clone was found once. The chain recombines TRBV7-8 with TRBJ2-7, with TRBD2 identical over 7 bases. Germline V lookup: CDR1 SGHVS, CDR2 FQNEAQ. With V trimmed by 4 bases and J by 2 bases, 5 bases remained unmatched. This CDR3 is 14 amino acids long. CDR3 coding DNA: TGTGCCAGCAGCTCCCGGGGAGGGACCTACGAGCAGTACTTC. Its translation is CASSSRGGTYEQYF. The entire variable domain, with the rest obtained from reference TRBV7-8 and TRBJ2-7, is as follows: GAGVSQSPRYKVAKRGQDVALRCDPISGHVSLFWYQQALGQGPEFLTYFQNEAQLDKSGLPSDRFFAERPEGSVSTLKIQRTQQEDSAVYLCASSSRGGTYEQYFGPGTRLTVT.

The V call is TRBV6-5, the J call TRBJ1-2; 7 bases are a match to TRBD1. This CDR3 is 13 amino acids long. CDR1 and CDR2 from the germline V gene are MNHEY and SVGAGI. Losses at the gene ends were 8 bases for V and 1 base for J; bases not matched to a gene: 4. CDR3 amino acids: CASGQALNYGYTF. Here the CDR3 DNA reads TGTGCCAGCGGACAGGCTCTTAACTATGGCTACACCTTC.

This chain links TRBV2 with TRBJ2-7; D not resolved. V lost 7 bases and J lost 5, with 9 bases in between. Germline V CDR1 and CDR2: SNHLY, FYNNEI. CDR3 size: 11 residues. CDR3 in amino acids: CASTEQDEQYF. The CDR3 DNA reads as TGTGCCAGCACTGAGCAAGACGAGCAGTACTTC.

CDR3 nucleotide sequence: TGTGCCAGCAGCCAAGTGGGGGCTCTGAACACTGAAGCTTTCTTT. Its protein product is CASSQVGALNTEAFF. The V gene is TRBV3-1 (or the pseudogene TRBV3-2), the J gene TRBJ1-1, with D possibly being TRBD1 (6 bases). V was cut by 1 base and J by 0 bases, with 9 bases left in between. The CDR3 length is 15 residues. Germline V lookup: CDR1 LGHDT, CDR2 YNNKEL (reference sequence).

The genes are TRBV7-9 and TRBJ2-7, with no clear D. This CDR3 is 12 amino acids long. The V and J ends lost 4 bases and 3 bases respectively, with 7 bases between them. The V gene's germline CDR1 is SEHNR and CDR2 FQNEAQ (reference sequence). The CDR3 protein is CASSSQLYEQYF. In DNA form, the CDR3 reads TGTGCCAGCAGCTCACAGCTCTACGAGCAGTACTTC. Complete variable domain (other parts from reference TRBV7-9 and TRBJ2-7): DTGVSQNPRHKITKRGQNVTFRCDPISEHNRLYWYRQTLGQGPEFLTYFQNEAQLEKSRLLSDRFSAERPKGSFSTLEIQRTEQGDSAMYLCASSSQLYEQYFGPGTRLTVT.

The genes are TRBV5-1 and TRBJ1-1; a weak D match, TRBD1 (5 bases). There are 15 residues in the CDR3. Germline assignment: CDR1 SGHRS and CDR2 YFSETQ. V was clipped by 5 bases and J by 0 bases, with 14 bases between them. The CDR3, as DNA: TGCGCCAGCAGAGTCCTCGGGGCCATGAACACTGAAGCTTTCTTT. Protein sequence: CASRVLGAMNTEAFF. The full variable domain, rest sourced from reference TRBV5-1 and TRBJ1-1, is KAGVTQTPRYLIKTRGQQVTLSCSPISGHRSVSWYQQTPGQGLQFLFEYFSETQRNKGNFPGRFSGRQFSNSRSEMNVSTLELGDSALYLCASRVLGAMNTEAFFGQGTRLTVV.

The chain is built from TRBV2 and TRBJ2-7; 7 bases agree with TRBD1. The CDR3 loop spans 13 amino acids. The junction had 6 bases not matched to a gene; V was cut back by 8 bases and J by 2 bases. CDR1 and CDR2 (germline): SNHLY, FYNNEI. CDR3 region: CASWDSVPYEQYF. CDR3 DNA sequence: TGTGCCAGCTGGGACAGCGTTCCCTACGAGCAGTACTTC.

This chain links TRBV10-3 with TRBJ2-7; 12 bases map to TRBD2. CDR3 length: 13 residues. Looked up from germline, CDR1 is ENHRY and CDR2 is SYGVKD. J was trimmed by 5 bases and V by 6 bases; bases with no gene match: 2. This CDR3 reads CAIRASGGDEQYF. CDR3 nucleotide sequence: TGTGCCATCAGGGCTAGCGGGGGGGACGAGCAGTACTTC.